Here is one T cell receptor (beta chain) with its context. Its target is not known. V gave up 2 bases and J gave up 5 bases, with 13 bases separating them. The CDR3 length is 14 residues. The germline V gene encodes CDR1 MNHEY and CDR2 SVGAGI. This sample was included in a study of T cell responses to AZD1222 COVID-19 vaccine. Study background: Pooling covered second doses at about 4 or about 12 weeks.

Data came from immunoSEQ multiplex PCR; TCRdb stores just in-frame clones and leaves some out. The profile shows 90,000 to 150,000 clones, more than 85% of them singletons. General study findings and limits: Donors were largely white British and mainly female; clonal diversity was possibly underestimated.

This sequence was found in an adult in good health. The sequenced sample was peripheral blood, obtained on day 0 of AZD1222 vaccination. The chain recombines TRBV6-5 with TRBJ2-7; D call uncertain. For the CDR3, the DNA is TGTGCCAGCAGTTACCGCGGCCGAAGTAACGAGCAGTACTTC. As protein: CASSYRGRSNEQYF.